What follows are 16 T cell receptor beta chains derived from one specimen sequenced in a study of T cell responses to AZD1222 COVID-19 vaccine. Sequencing used immunoSEQ multiplex PCR; TCRdb keeps in-frame clones, though not all of them. Of about 270,000 clones listed, almost 95% are singletons. Material: peripheral blood, obtained 28 days after the second AZD1222 dose. The receptors derive from an adult who received the AZD1222 COVID-19 vaccine.

The genes are TRBV5-8 and TRBJ2-7; D is perhaps TRBD1 (5 bases). The CDR3 length is 14 residues. The ends were cut back, 4 bases at V and 3 bases at J, with 14 bases in the middle. CDR1 is SGHTS and CDR2 is YDEGEE in the germline V gene. The CDR3 spells CASSLRDSDYEQYF. CDR3 sequence (DNA): TGTGCCAGCAGCCTGCGAGACAGTGACTACGAGCAGTACTTC.

This clone was counted a single time. The rearrangement links TRBV6-5 to TRBJ1-1, with D hard to call. Trimming took off 6 bases at V and 11 bases at J, with 22 bases between the two ends. There are 14 residues in the CDR3. Germline V gene data show CDR1 as MNHEY and CDR2 as SVGAGI. The CDR3 DNA reads as TGTGCCAGCAGCCCCCCGAAAGGGTCCGGGAACGCTTTCTTT. It translates to CASSPPKGSGNAFF.

The CDR3 DNA follows: TGCGCCAGCACCCTGGGACAGGGGGCGATGGCAGATACGCAGTATTTT. Translated: CASTLGQGAMADTQYF. The chain recombines TRBV5-1 with TRBJ2-3; 12 nucleotides agree with TRBD1. The CDR3 runs to 16 residues. CDR1 and CDR2 (germline): SGHRS, YFSETQ. J was trimmed by 4 bases and V by 6 bases; bases with no gene match: 9.

The chain is built from TRBV7-9 and TRBJ1-2; no definite D call. The V end was cut by 4 bases, the J end by 2 bases, with 11 bases between. Germline V CDR1 and CDR2: SEHNR, FQNEAQ (reference sequence). The CDR3 totals 14 residues. CDR3 in DNA: TGTGCCAGCAGCTCCCCCCGGGGAAACTATGGCTACACCTTC. It codes for CASSSPRGNYGYTF.

The rearrangement joins TRBV7-2 to TRBJ1-5; 7 bases are shared with TRBD1. J was trimmed by 3 bases and V by 5 bases; bases with no gene match: 4. The CDR3 is 14 amino acids. Per the germline V gene, CDR1 is SGHTA and CDR2 is FQGNSA. The CDR3 sequence: CASSPTGINQPQHF. As DNA, the CDR3 is TGTGCCAGCAGCCCGACAGGGATCAATCAGCCCCAGCATTTT.

This chain joins TRBV7-9 and TRBJ2-1; weak D call: TRBD1 (5 bases). Germline assignment: CDR1 SEHNR and CDR2 FQNEAQ (reference sequence). Trimming took 6 bases from V and 9 from J, leaving 15 bases between them. The CDR3 length is 13 residues. As DNA, the CDR3 is TGTGCCAGCAGTTCTAAGGGGTCCCCTGAGCAGTTCTTC. Amino acids: CASSSKGSPEQFF. The full variable domain, its missing parts supplied by reference TRBV7-9 and TRBJ2-1, is DTGVSQNPRHKITKRGQNVTFRCDPISEHNRLYWYRQTLGQGPEFLTYFQNEAQLEKSRLLSDRFSAERPKGSFSTLEIQRTEQGDSAMYLCASSSKGSPEQFFGPGTRLTVL.

This clone was seen once. This rearrangement joins TRBV28 to TRBJ1-3; D perhaps matches TRBD1 (6 bases). The V gene lost 2 bases and the J gene lost 4 bases, with 15 bases spanning the gap. Germline values: CDR1 MDHEN, CDR2 SYDVKM. CDR3 size: 16 residues. DNA of the CDR3: TGTGCCAGCAGTTTAGGGGGGGCGCGTCCCGGAAACACCATATATTTT. It yields the protein CASSLGGARPGNTIYF. The full variable domain, its missing parts supplied by reference TRBV28 and TRBJ1-3, is DVKVTQSSRYLVKRTGEKVFLECVQDMDHENMFWYRQDPGLGLRLIYFSYDVKMKEKGDIPEGYSVSREKKERFSLILESASTNQTSMYLCASSLGGARPGNTIYFGEGSWLTVV.

The rearrangement uses TRBV6-2 or TRBV6-3 and TRBJ2-6, with D perhaps matching TRBD1 (6 bases). The ends were cut back, 5 bases at V and 1 base at J, with 6 bases in the middle. CDR1 MNHEY and CDR2 SVGEGT come from the germline V gene. This CDR3 region has 14 residues. CDR3 region: CASSQGSGANVLTF. The CDR3 region has the DNA TGTGCCAGCAGTCAGGGGTCTGGGGCCAACGTCCTGACTTTC.

The chain has TRBV5-1 and TRBJ2-3; TRBD2 matches at 11 bases. The CDR3 is 18 residues long. Germline V gene data show CDR1 as SGHRS and CDR2 as YFSETQ. J was trimmed by 2 bases and V by 1 base; bases with no gene match: 9. The CDR3 DNA reads as TGCGCCAGCAGCTTGTTCGGGTTTAGCGGGGGGGACACAGATACGCAGTATTTT. The encoded protein is CASSLFGFSGGDTDTQYF. The full variable domain, in which reference TRBV5-1 and TRBJ2-3 provide the parts outside the CDR3, is KAGVTQTPRYLIKTRGQQVTLSCSPISGHRSVSWYQQTPGQGLQFLFEYFSETQRNKGNFPGRFSGRQFSNSRSEMNVSTLELGDSALYLCASSLFGFSGGDTDTQYFGPGTRLTVL.

The chain employs TRBV6-1 and TRBJ2-1; D assignment may be TRBD1 or TRBD2 (6 bases each). V was clipped by 1 base and J by 1 base, with 11 bases between them. The germline CDR1 and CDR2 sequences are MNHNS and SASEGT. The CDR3 loop spans 16 amino acids. CDR3 loop: CASSEEQGGSYNEQFF. CDR3 coding DNA: TGTGCCAGCAGTGAAGAACAGGGAGGTTCCTACAATGAGCAGTTCTTC.

The chain recombines TRBV5-1 with TRBJ1-2, with TRBD1 matching over 8 bases. The CDR3 sequence is 14 residues long. V lost 4 bases and J lost 3; bases outside the gene matches: 5. Germline lookup yields CDR1 SGHRS and CDR2 YFSETQ. CDR3 nucleotides: TGCGCCAGCAGCGTAATGACAGGGGACTATGGCTACACCTTC. Translation gives CASSVMTGDYGYTF.

This sequence joins TRBV2 and TRBJ1-1; D is unclear. V dropped 2 bases and J dropped 5 bases, with 12 bases sitting between them. Germline V gene data show CDR1 as SNHLY and CDR2 as FYNNEI. The CDR3 has 14 residues. CDR3 residues: CASSETGLGTEAFF. The CDR3 DNA reads as TGTGCCAGCAGTGAAACCGGTTTAGGGACTGAAGCTTTCTTT.

The V call is TRBV9, the J call TRBJ1-1, with D maybe TRBD1 (5 bases). V lost 4 bases, J lost 2 bases, and 15 bases lay in between. Germline lookup yields CDR1 SGDLS and CDR2 YYNGEE. The CDR3 is made up of 15 amino acids. CDR3 sequence (DNA): TGTGCCAGCAGCCTTTCGACAGAGCCCAACACTGAAGCTTTCTTT. It specifies CASSLSTEPNTEAFF.

The V gene is TRBV7-6, the J gene TRBJ2-2; 8 positions agree with TRBD2. CDR1 is SGHVS and CDR2 is FNYEAQ in the germline V gene. The CDR3 spans 16 residues. The J segment lost 1 base and the V segment lost 5 bases, leaving 6 bases of the junction unmatched. CDR3 amino acids: CASSLRSGVNTGELFF. The CDR3, as DNA: TGTGCCAGCAGCCTCCGTAGCGGGGTGAACACCGGGGAGCTGTTTTTT.

The chain employs TRBV7-3 and TRBJ2-1, with a possible D match to TRBD2 (5 bases). There are 14 residues in the CDR3. Germline V lookup: CDR1 SGHTA, CDR2 FQGTGA. Trimming took off 1 base at V and 7 bases at J, with 11 bases between the two ends. The CDR3 spells CASSLMGTGNEQFF. The CDR3 DNA reads TGTGCCAGCAGCTTAATGGGAACGGGAAATGAGCAGTTCTTC. Complete variable domain (other parts from reference TRBV7-3 and TRBJ2-1): GAGVSQTPSNKVTEKGKYVELRCDPISGHTALYWYRQSLGQGPEFLIYFQGTGAADDSGLPNDRFFAVRPEGSVSTLKIQRTERGDSAVYLCASSLMGTGNEQFFGPGTRLTVL.

The CDR3 protein is CASSGGRELVEQYF. The CDR3 DNA reads TGTGCCAGCAGTGGAGGGCGGGAGTTGGTCGAGCAGTACTTC. The chain combines TRBV2 with TRBJ2-7, with 7 bases that match TRBD2. J was trimmed by 6 bases and V by 4 bases; bases with no gene match: 9. The length of the CDR3 is 14 residues. Germline loops: CDR1 SNHLY, CDR2 FYNNEI. The variable domain in full, completed from reference TRBV2 and TRBJ2-7, reads EPEVTQTPSHQVTQMGQEVILRCVPISNHLYFYWYRQILGQKVEFLVSFYNNEISEKSEIFDDQFSVERPDGSNFTLKIRSTKLEDSAMYFCASSGGRELVEQYFGPGTRLTVT.